This T cell receptor (beta chain) was retrieved from a study of CDR3 diversity in severe acne. TCRdb re-analysed the PCR reads in MiXCR, keeping a single row per CDR3 protein. The sample contains about 100,000 distinct CDR3 sequences, 45% to 60% of which appear only once. CDR1 is SGHVS, CDR2 FQNEAQ, per germline. Unmatched junction bases numbered 14, after V lost 5 bases and J lost 5 bases. The CDR3 is made up of 16 amino acids. The source material was blood. The J gene is TRBJ2-7, the V gene TRBV7-8; 8 bases agree with TRBD2. The receptor was isolated from a male donor with acne. This chain's CDR3 is CASSPPTSGKFNEQYF. Written as DNA, the CDR3 is TGTGCCAGCAGCCCACCCACTAGCGGAAAGTTTAACGAGCAGTACTTC. The full variable domain, its missing parts supplied by reference TRBV7-8 and TRBJ2-7, is GAGVSQSPRYKVAKRGQDVALRCDPISGHVSLFWYQQALGQGPEFLTYFQNEAQLDKSGLPSDRFFAERPEGSVSTLKIQRTQQEDSAVYLCASSPPTSGKFNEQYFGPGTRLTVT.